The TCR beta chain under discussion was sequenced for a study of blood T cell repertoires in COVID-19. The V end was cut by 4 bases, the J end by 10 bases, with 11 bases between. Germline V gene sequence: CDR1 DFQATT, CDR2 SNEGSKA (reference sequence). The CDR3 spans 11 residues. Profiled with immunoSEQ multiplex PCR; TCRdb holds only in-frame clones, not every one. Of about 48,000 clones listed, around four fifths are singletons. Sequencing was done on a sample of peripheral blood. This TCR derives from a human donor in a cohort sampled during active COVID-19. The chain employs TRBV20-1 and TRBJ2-1; perhaps TRBD2 as D (6 bases). The CDR3 reads CSAMAGWEQFF. For the CDR3, the DNA is TGCAGTGCTATGGCGGGGTGGGAGCAGTTCTTC.